Below, 15 T cell receptor beta chains from the same sample are listed, as sequenced in a study of chemoradiotherapy in HPV16-positive cancers (dated by TCRdb to between 2021 and 2022). Library preparation was by the immunoSEQ multiplex PCR assay. TCRdb retrieved this table from immuneACCESS and kept in-frame rearrangements only. Not all clones are present; in checked studies, unresolved V genes account for under half, and no reason is known for the remainder. For this sample there are about 68,000 clones; about 90% appear just once. The top ten constitute 4% to 5% of the sample. This sample comprised blood, obtained from a patient who underwent chemoradiotherapy. The receptor source for this set is a human donor with HPV-associated anogenital cancer.

This chain links TRBV5-4 with TRBJ2-3; 13 bases are a match to TRBD2. The CDR3 spans 18 residues. V lost 5 bases, J lost 0 bases, and 9 bases stayed unmatched. From germline, CDR1 is SGHNT and CDR2 YYREEE (reference sequence). The CDR3: CASRSTSGGGPSTDTQYF. As DNA, the CDR3 is TGTGCCAGCAGGAGTACTAGCGGGGGGGGCCCTAGCACAGATACGCAGTATTTT.

This rearrangement joins TRBV27 to TRBJ1-5; TRBD1 is a possible D gene (5 bases). The germline V and J ends were trimmed by 3 bases and 8 bases, with 14 bases remaining between them. This CDR3 has 14 residues. Germline CDR1 MNHEY, CDR2 SMNVEV (reference sequence). Here the CDR3 reads CASSLSPRGEPQHF. As DNA, the CDR3 is TGTGCCAGCAGTTTGTCCCCAAGGGGTGAGCCCCAGCATTTT.

The gene calls are TRBV7-9 and TRBJ2-7; 11 bases line up with TRBD2. V gave up 5 bases and J gave up 1 base; unmatched junction bases: 4. CDR1 is SEHNR and CDR2 is FQNEAQ in the germline V gene (reference sequence). This CDR3 comprises 15 residues. This CDR3 is CASSGLAGGSYEQYF. The CDR3 nucleotides read TGTGCCAGCAGCGGACTAGCGGGCGGTTCCTACGAGCAGTACTTC.

The chain couples TRBV10-2 to TRBJ2-2; D ambiguous. Trimming took 7 bases from V and 4 from J, leaving 7 bases between them. The germline V gene encodes CDR1 WSHSY and CDR2 SAAADI. The CDR3 length is 12 residues. CDR3 sequence reads: CASTALTGELFF. As DNA, the CDR3 is TGCGCCAGCACGGCTCTCACCGGGGAGCTGTTTTTT.

Remarks on this clone: This sample includes further DNA sequences coding for the same CDR3. The chain uses TRBV10-3 and TRBJ1-1, with 7 positions matching TRBD1. The germline CDR1 and CDR2 sequences are ENHRY and SYGVKD. CDR3 length equals 14 residues. Trimming took 2 bases from V and 2 from J; bases not matched to a gene: 2. Here the CDR3 DNA reads TGTGCCATCAGTGAGAGGGACAGAAACACTGAAGCTTTCTTT. It codes for CAISERDRNTEAFF.

The genes are TRBV28 and TRBJ2-6; no reliable D call. Germline V gives CDR1 MDHEN, CDR2 SYDVKM. Deletions cut 7 bases from V and 4 bases from J, with 17 bases between. The CDR3 spans 16 residues. This CDR3 reads CASNGVLIRGANVLTF. The CDR3 coding sequence is TGTGCCAGCAATGGGGTTCTTATTAGGGGGGCCAACGTCCTGACTTTC.

V is TRBV5-1 and J is TRBJ1-1, with 9 bases aligning to TRBD1. There are 14 residues in the CDR3. V gave up 4 bases and J gave up 0 bases; unmatched junction bases: 1. Germline CDR1 and CDR2: SGHRS and YFSETQ. The DNA for the CDR3 is TGCGCCAGCAGCACAGGGGGCATGAACACTGAAGCTTTCTTT. This gives the protein CASSTGGMNTEAFF.

J is TRBJ1-2 and V is TRBV4-2, with 8 bases identical to TRBD1. CDR3 length: 18 amino acids. The germline gives CDR1 LGHNA, CDR2 YNFKEQ. J lost 8 bases, V lost 1 base, and 18 bases had no gene match. Written as DNA, the CDR3 is TGTGCCAGCAGCCAAGTCAATTCTATTGAACGGACAGGGAGCGGCTACACCTTC. This codes for CASSQVNSIERTGSGYTF.

V usage is TRBV4-2 and J usage is TRBJ2-1; 9 positions agree with TRBD2. The germline V gene encodes CDR1 LGHNA and CDR2 YNFKEQ. The ends lost 0 bases at V and 9 bases at J; junction bases unmatched: 12. The CDR3 covers 17 residues. CDR3 protein: CASSQEVLAGAKGEQFF. The CDR3 nucleotides are TGTGCCAGCAGCCAAGAAGTATTAGCGGGAGCTAAGGGTGAGCAGTTCTTC.

The chain carries TRBV7-9 and TRBJ1-2; 8 positions agree with TRBD1. Germline CDR1 is SEHNR and CDR2 is FQNEAQ (reference sequence). The V and J ends lost 5 bases and 6 bases, in that order; junction bases with no gene match: 17. CDR3 length equals 17 residues. CDR3: CASSTAGTGGISDGYTF. CDR3 DNA sequence: TGTGCCAGCAGCACAGCCGGGACAGGCGGTATATCGGATGGCTACACCTTC.

This chain connects TRBV5-1 to TRBJ1-2, with TRBD1 matching 9 bases. Per the germline V gene, CDR1 is SGHRS and CDR2 is YFSETQ. V was pared by 0 bases and J by 2 bases, with 8 bases of the junction left unmatched. The CDR3 is 17 residues long. The chain's CDR3 is CASSLVPPGQGNYGYTF. The DNA for the CDR3 is TGCGCCAGCAGCTTGGTTCCCCCGGGACAGGGCAACTATGGCTACACCTTC.

V usage is TRBV19 and J usage is TRBJ1-1, with 7 bases identical to TRBD1. The CDR3 loop spans 15 amino acids. CDR1 LNHDA and CDR2 SQIVND come from the germline V gene (reference sequence). After removal of 6 bases from V and 0 bases from J, the junction contained 7 bases not matched to a gene. The CDR3, as DNA: TGTGCCAGTAGCTCCGGGACAGATCTGAACACTGAAGCTTTCTTT. Translation gives CASSSGTDLNTEAFF.

The genes are TRBV7-9 and TRBJ1-6; D is unresolved. Between the trimmed V and J ends, which lost 5 bases and 6 bases, there was a span of 5 bases. From germline, CDR1 is SEHNR and CDR2 FQNEAQ (reference sequence). This CDR3 contains 12 residues. CDR3 residues: CASSRINSPLHF. The CDR3 DNA is TGTGCCAGCAGCCGTATTAATTCACCCCTCCACTTT.

CDR3 DNA: TGTGCCAGCAGCTTAACCTCCGTGAACACTGAAGCTTTCTTT. As protein: CASSLTSVNTEAFF. This sequence joins TRBV13 and TRBJ1-1; D is ambiguous. V lost 2 bases to trimming and J lost 0 bases, with 7 bases between them. This CDR3 has 14 residues. Germline V gene sequence: CDR1 PRHDT, CDR2 FYEKMQ (reference sequence).

This chain links TRBV19 with TRBJ2-3; 11 nucleotides align to TRBD1. The CDR3 sequence is 17 residues long. The junction had 7 bases not matched to a gene; V was cut back by 5 bases and J by 0 bases. Germline lookup yields CDR1 LNHDA and CDR2 SQIVND (reference sequence). CDR3 DNA sequence: TGTGCCAGTAGTTGGGGACAGGGGGTGAGGAGCACAGATACGCAGTATTTT. Translation: CASSWGQGVRSTDTQYF.